In this sample, the clone carrying this TCR beta chain turned up many times. Other DNA sequences within the sample encode an identical CDR3. These data originate in a study of blood T cell repertoires in COVID-19. Looking at the study overall: Acute and convalescent COVID-19 samples came from the United States, Italy and Spain. The cDNA or gDNA used as material had been derived from T cells, B-cell-depleted T cells, or PBMCs.

Profiled with immunoSEQ multiplex PCR; TCRdb holds only in-frame clones, not every one. The repertoire holds under 300,000 clones, with 70% to 85% as singletons. The receptor comes from a woman of 80 years or more with acute or convalescent COVID-19. Material: peripheral blood.

CDR3 region: CASRPGTGGNEQFF. DNA for the CDR3: TGTGCCAGCAGGCCCGGGACAGGGGGCAATGAGCAGTTCTTC. The chain is built from TRBV6-6 and TRBJ2-1; TRBD1 agrees at 11 bases. CDR1 and CDR2 (germline): MNHNY, SVGAGI (reference sequence). After removal of 6 bases from V and 6 bases from J, the junction contained 4 bases not matched to a gene. The CDR3 runs 14 residues.